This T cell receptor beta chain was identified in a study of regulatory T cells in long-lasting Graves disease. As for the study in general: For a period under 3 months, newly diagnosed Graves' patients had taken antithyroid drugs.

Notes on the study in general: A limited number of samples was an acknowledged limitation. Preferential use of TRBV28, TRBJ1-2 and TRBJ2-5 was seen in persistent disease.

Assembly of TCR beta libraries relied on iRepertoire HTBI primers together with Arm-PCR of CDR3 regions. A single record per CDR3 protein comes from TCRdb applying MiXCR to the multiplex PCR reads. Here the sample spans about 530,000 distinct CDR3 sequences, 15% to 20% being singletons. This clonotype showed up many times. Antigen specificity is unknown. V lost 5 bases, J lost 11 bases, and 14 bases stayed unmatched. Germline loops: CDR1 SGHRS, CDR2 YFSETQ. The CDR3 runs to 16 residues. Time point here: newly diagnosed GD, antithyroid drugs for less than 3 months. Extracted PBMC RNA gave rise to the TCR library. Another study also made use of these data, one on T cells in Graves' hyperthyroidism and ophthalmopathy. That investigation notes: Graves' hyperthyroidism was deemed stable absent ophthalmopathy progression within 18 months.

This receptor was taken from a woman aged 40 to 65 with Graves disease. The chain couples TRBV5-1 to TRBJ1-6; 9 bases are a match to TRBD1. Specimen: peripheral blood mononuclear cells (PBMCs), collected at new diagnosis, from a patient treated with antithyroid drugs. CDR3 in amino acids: CASRPGTGTVGAPLHF. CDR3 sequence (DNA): TGCGCCAGCAGACCCGGGACAGGGACGGTTGGGGCACCCCTCCACTTT.